This entry lists 27 T cell receptor beta chains sequenced from one sample in a study of T cell repertoires in cytomegalovirus infection. One entry per CDR3 protein, called by TCRdb with MiXCR from the reads. The sample records almost 300,000 distinct CDR3 sequences, 8% to 10% being singletons. The source material was PBMCs. The receptor set was obtained from a human donor in good health (CMV status not recorded). Some clones in this sample may be carry-over from other donors' samples.

The sample holds many counts of this clonotype. This rearrangement joins TRBV20-1 to TRBJ2-5; TRBD1 is a possible D gene (5 bases). The CDR3 totals 13 residues. From germline, CDR1 is DFQATT and CDR2 SNEGSKA (reference sequence). Trimming cost V 3 bases and J 2 bases, with 10 bases left between them. In DNA, the CDR3 is TGCAGTGCTAGCTCTGACAGTCAAGAGACCCAGTACTTC. It specifies CSASSDSQETQYF.

This clonotype was detected ten times or more. The chain recombines TRBV7-3 with TRBJ2-1; TRBD1 matches 9 bases. J lost 7 bases, V lost 5 bases, and 9 bases had no gene match. The germline V gene has CDR1 SGHTA and CDR2 FQGTGA. The CDR3 consists of 15 residues. This CDR3 reads CASSTTGGPLNEQFF. CDR3 bases: TGTGCCAGCAGCACGACAGGGGGTCCCCTTAATGAGCAGTTCTTC.

This clonotype has a count of ten or more. The V gene is TRBV20-1, the J gene TRBJ2-3; D is perhaps TRBD2 (6 bases). Germline-derived CDR1 and CDR2 are DFQATT and SNEGSKA (reference sequence). V was clipped by 5 bases and J by 2 bases, with 23 bases between them. The CDR3 spans 17 residues. For the CDR3, the DNA is TGCAGTGCTGCCGGCCTGACTAGTCTCGAGATCACAGATACGCAGTATTTT. Protein sequence: CSAAGLTSLEITDTQYF.

The V and J genes are TRBV20-1 and TRBJ2-3, with D perhaps TRBD1 (7 bases). The CDR3 length is 15 residues. Per the germline V gene, CDR1 is DFQATT and CDR2 is SNEGSKA (reference sequence). V was cut by 4 bases and J by 6 bases, with 20 bases left in between. The CDR3 sequence: CSANGLEGASDTQYF. CDR3 nucleotide sequence: TGCAGTGCTAACGGTTTGGAGGGGGCCTCGGATACGCAGTATTTT.

At least ten counts were recorded for this clonotype. The V call is TRBV25-1, the J call TRBJ2-3; the D is unclear. Trimming removed 4 bases at V and 1 base at J, with 6 bases between. This CDR3 is built from 13 residues. The germline V gene has CDR1 MGHDK and CDR2 SYGVNS. The CDR3 here is CASSVPGTDTQYF. CDR3 DNA: TGTGCCAGCAGTGTGCCCGGCACAGATACGCAGTATTTT.

This clonotype was recorded at least ten times. The rearrangement uses TRBV14 and TRBJ2-7; 8 bases line up with TRBD1. V was clipped by 4 bases and J by 3 bases; unmatched bases: 5. The CDR3 sequence is 14 residues long. Germline V gene data show CDR1 as SGHDN and CDR2 as FVKESK. The CDR3 DNA is TGTGCCAGCAGCCTTTTGGACAGGGTCTACGAGCAGTACTTC. Protein product: CASSLLDRVYEQYF.

Only a few counts were recorded for this clonotype. This chain connects TRBV5-6 to TRBJ2-3; 10 bases are a match to TRBD2. Germline CDR1 is SGHDT and CDR2 is YYEEEE. Germline trimming cut 0 bases from V and 5 bases from J; bases unmatched to any gene: 6. The CDR3 has 16 residues. The CDR3 DNA follows: TGTGCCAGCAGCTTGGCCCTAGCGGGGGTCGGAGATACGCAGTATTTT. It yields the protein CASSLALAGVGDTQYF.

This chain joins TRBV5-1 and TRBJ1-6; D unresolved. V was shortened by 0 bases and J by 14 bases, with 15 bases between the two germline ends. The germline V gene encodes CDR1 SGHRS and CDR2 YFSETQ. This CDR3 region has 14 residues. DNA of the CDR3: TGCGCCAGCAGCTTGGCAGGCAACCCAAGGGCCCTCCACTTT. Protein: CASSLAGNPRALHF.

The chain recombines TRBV10-3 with TRBJ2-1; 9 bases map to TRBD2. Germline lookup yields CDR1 ENHRY and CDR2 SYGVKD. Germline trimming cut 6 bases from V and 7 bases from J; bases unmatched to any gene: 4. The CDR3 runs 13 residues. The CDR3 protein is CAIRAGGSNEQFF. As DNA, the CDR3 is TGTGCCATCAGGGCGGGGGGGAGTAATGAGCAGTTCTTC.

This clonotype was seen many times. The V gene is TRBV6-5, the J gene TRBJ2-7; the D gene is possibly TRBD1 (6 bases). Looked up from germline, CDR1 is MNHEY and CDR2 is SVGAGI. The CDR3 totals 14 residues. V lost 2 bases and J 2 bases, leaving 10 bases between the germline ends. CDR3: CASSYLRQAYEQYF. The CDR3 DNA is TGTGCCAGCAGTTACCTACGACAGGCCTACGAGCAGTACTTC.

V gene TRBV28 combines with J gene TRBJ2-7, with 7 bases matching TRBD1. V lost 5 bases and J lost 4; bases outside the gene matches: 8. Germline V gives CDR1 MDHEN, CDR2 SYDVKM. This CDR3 is 14 amino acids long. In DNA, the CDR3 is TGTGCCAGCAGTATCCCGACAGGGTTTTACGAGCAGTACGTC. It encodes CASSIPTGFYEQYV.

This clonotype was observed many times. This chain links TRBV7-9 with TRBJ2-3; 7 bases are shared with TRBD1. The germline CDR1 and CDR2 sequences are SEHNR and FQNEAQ (reference sequence). V was clipped by 1 base and J by 4 bases; unmatched bases: 5. CDR3 length: 15 amino acids. CDR3 protein: CASSLVDRVPDTQYF. The CDR3 region has the DNA TGTGCCAGCAGCTTAGTTGACAGGGTTCCAGATACGCAGTATTTT. The whole variable domain, filled in from reference TRBV7-9 and TRBJ2-3, reads DTGVSQNPRHKITKRGQNVTFRCDPISEHNRLYWYRQTLGQGPEFLTYFQNEAQLEKSRLLSDRFSAERPKGSFSTLEIQRTEQGDSAMYLCASSLVDRVPDTQYFGPGTRLTVL.

This clonotype has only a few counts. The chain employs TRBV20-1 and TRBJ2-1, with D tentatively TRBD2 (5 bases). Trimming stripped 1 base from V and 6 bases from J, with 7 bases between. The CDR3 has 12 residues. The germline V gene has CDR1 DFQATT and CDR2 SNEGSKA (reference sequence). CDR3 protein: CSARVRGNEQFF. In nucleotides, the CDR3 is TGCAGTGCTAGAGTTCGGGGCAATGAGCAGTTCTTC.

The rearrangement links TRBV5-1 to TRBJ1-5, with 9 positions matching TRBD1. J gave up 6 bases and V 3 bases, and 7 bases lay outside the gene matches. The germline V gene encodes CDR1 SGHRS and CDR2 YFSETQ. CDR3 size: 15 residues. The CDR3, as DNA: TGCGCCAGCAGCTATACAGGGGGCCTAGGTCAGCCCCAGCATTTT. Protein sequence: CASSYTGGLGQPQHF. The full variable domain, in which reference TRBV5-1 and TRBJ1-5 provide the parts outside the CDR3, is KAGVTQTPRYLIKTRGQQVTLSCSPISGHRSVSWYQQTPGQGLQFLFEYFSETQRNKGNFPGRFSGRQFSNSRSEMNVSTLELGDSALYLCASSYTGGLGQPQHFGDGTRLSIL.

The table lists this clonotype with many counts. The chain carries TRBV7-9 and TRBJ2-7; the D call may be TRBD1 or TRBD2 (6 bases each). V was pared by 7 bases and J by 2 bases, with 18 bases between. CDR3 length: 15 amino acids. Germline lookup yields CDR1 SEHNR and CDR2 FQNEAQ (reference sequence). CDR3 residues: CASTRGGTQTYEQYF. The CDR3 nucleotides are TGTGCCAGCACCCGTGGAGGGACACAAACCTACGAGCAGTACTTC.

In its sample, this clonotype was seen many times. The chain uses TRBV7-2 and TRBJ2-3; 7 nucleotides match TRBD2. Germline-derived CDR1 and CDR2 are SGHTA and FQGNSA. The CDR3 is 14 amino acids. V lost 5 bases and J lost 4; bases outside the gene matches: 6. The CDR3 region is CASSGGRAPDTQYF. The CDR3 nucleotides are TGTGCCAGCAGCGGAGGGAGGGCCCCAGATACGCAGTATTTT.

This clonotype has a handful of counts. V gene TRBV7-2 combines with J gene TRBJ1-1, with 7 nucleotides matching TRBD1. V was clipped by 5 bases and J by 1 base; unmatched bases: 4. CDR3 length: 14 residues. From germline, CDR1 is SGHTA and CDR2 FQGNSA. As DNA, the CDR3 is TGTGCCAGCAGCAAGGGACAGACGAACACTGAAGCTTTCTTT. Its protein product is CASSKGQTNTEAFF.

This clonotype was counted ten times or more. The genes are TRBV7-2 and TRBJ1-2, with 11 bases identical to TRBD1. The germline CDR1 and CDR2 sequences are SGHTA and FQGNSA. The CDR3 consists of 13 residues. With 4 bases clipped from V and 5 bases from J, the junction kept 0 bases outside the gene matches. The CDR3 region is CASSWDRGYGYTF. CDR3 coding DNA: TGTGCCAGCAGCTGGGACAGGGGGTATGGCTACACCTTC.

In this sample, this clonotype turned up many times. This sequence joins TRBV6-2 or TRBV6-3 and TRBJ2-7; no clear D. CDR1 is MNHEY, CDR2 SVGEGT, per germline. The ends were cut back, 2 bases at V and 3 bases at J, with 8 bases in the middle. The CDR3 loop spans 13 amino acids. Written as DNA, the CDR3 is TGTGCCAGCAGTTACACGCACTTCTACGAGCAGTACGTC. Translation: CASSYTHFYEQYV.

This clonotype was observed at least ten times. The chain recombines TRBV7-2 with TRBJ1-5; TRBD1 agrees at 7 bases. The ends lost 7 bases at V and 6 bases at J; junction bases unmatched: 9. This CDR3 region has 14 residues. CDR1 and CDR2 (germline): SGHTA, FQGNSA. CDR3 sequence reads: CASTPGGGTQPQHF. The CDR3 nucleotides read TGTGCCAGCACCCCAGGGGGAGGGACTCAGCCCCAGCATTTT.

On this clonotype: It may be a read error: a sequence one base away is much more abundant. The rearrangement links TRBV29-1 to TRBJ1-2; D is unclear. The CDR3 spans 11 residues. The germline V and J ends were trimmed by 3 bases and 9 bases, with 11 bases remaining between them. Looked up from germline, CDR1 is SQVTM and CDR2 is ANQGSEA. CDR3 in amino acids: CSVEGSGRYTF. DNA for the CDR3: TGCAGCGTTGAGGGGTCCGGTCGCTACACCTTC.

This clonotype has just a few counts. The chain recombines TRBV7-9 with TRBJ1-4; 10 nucleotides match TRBD1. The V gene's germline CDR1 is SEHNR and CDR2 FQNEAQ (reference sequence). This CDR3 contains 18 residues. The junction had 7 bases not matched to a gene; V was cut back by 3 bases and J by 0 bases. CDR3 sequence (DNA): TGTGCCAGCAGCTTTTCCGGGACAGGGGTTGCAACTAATGAAAAACTGTTTTTT. Translating gives CASSFSGTGVATNEKLFF.

This clonotype was seen at least ten times. The genes are TRBV29-1 and TRBJ1-1; D not certain. The CDR3 sequence is 14 residues long. CDR1 is SQVTM and CDR2 is ANQGSEA in the germline V gene. Trimming cost V 3 bases and J 5 bases, with 16 bases left between them. CDR3 nucleotide sequence: TGCAGCGTTGAGGGGAAAATCGCTAGTACTGAAGCTTTCTTT. This codes for CSVEGKIASTEAFF.

This clonotype appeared many times. The chain joins TRBV28 to TRBJ2-3, with 9 bases fitting TRBD1. CDR1 is MDHEN and CDR2 is SYDVKM in the germline V gene. With 6 bases clipped from V and 3 bases from J, the junction kept 10 bases outside the gene matches. The CDR3 covers 16 residues. The DNA for the CDR3 is TGTGCCAGCAGATCACAGGGGGCCGGGGGGACAGATACGCAGTATTTT. Translating gives CASRSQGAGGTDTQYF.

This chain links TRBV28 with TRBJ2-1; D is ambiguous. The CDR3 extends over 16 amino acids. Trimming left V 3 bases short and J 8 bases short, with 20 bases between. Germline V CDR1 and CDR2: MDHEN, SYDVKM. The CDR3 sequence is CASSFVHRPLVHEQFF. CDR3 sequence (DNA): TGTGCCAGCAGTTTCGTCCACCGGCCGCTGGTTCATGAGCAGTTCTTC.

This clonotype occurred many times. This rearrangement joins TRBV19 to TRBJ1-1, with D perhaps matching TRBD1 (5 bases). Per germline, CDR1 LNHDA and CDR2 SQIVND (reference sequence). The ends were cut back, 7 bases at V and 4 bases at J, with 10 bases in the middle. This CDR3 has 12 amino acids. The CDR3 is CASKEGRTEAFF. Here the CDR3 DNA reads TGTGCCAGTAAGGAGGGACGCACTGAAGCTTTCTTT. The whole variable domain, filled in from reference TRBV19 and TRBJ1-1, reads DGGITQSPKYLFRKEGQNVTLSCEQNLNHDAMYWYRQDPGQGLRLIYYSQIVNDFQKGDIAEGYSVSREKKESFPLTVTSAQKNPTAFYLCASKEGRTEAFFGQGTRLTVV.

This clonotype was counted many times. The chain is built from TRBV6-2 or TRBV6-3 and TRBJ1-2; TRBD1 aligns across 7 bases. The germline V gene has CDR1 MNHEY and CDR2 SVGEGT. Trimming removed 0 bases from V and 4 bases from J; junction bases left unmatched: 5. The CDR3 spans 15 residues. CDR3 nucleotide sequence: TGTGCCAGCAGTTACTCGACAGGGTTCGGCTATGGCTACACCTTC. It codes for CASSYSTGFGYGYTF.